Listed here are 30 T cell receptor beta chains from one sample, sequenced in a study of T cell repertoires in cytomegalovirus infection. From the reads, TCRdb called clonotypes with MiXCR, one entry per CDR3 protein. The sample lists 150,000 to 200,000 distinct CDR3 sequences; roughly 14% were seen once. The sample consisted of PBMCs. The source of these receptors is a human donor in good health (CMV status not recorded). Some clones in this sample may be carry-over from other donors' samples.

The gene calls are TRBV10-3 and TRBJ2-3, with D perhaps given as TRBD1 or TRBD2 (7 bases each). The CDR3 is made up of 14 amino acids. Germline loops: CDR1 ENHRY, CDR2 SYGVKD. V was trimmed by 8 bases and J by 0 bases, leaving 12 bases between them. As DNA, the CDR3 is TGTGCCATCGGGGAGGGGGCTAGCACAGATACGCAGTATTTT. Protein sequence: CAIGEGASTDTQYF.

This clonotype has more than one count but fewer than ten. The chain links TRBV5-4 to TRBJ1-1, with D possibly being TRBD1 (5 bases). The V end lost 0 bases, the J end lost 4 bases, and 13 bases lay between the germline ends. Germline lookup yields CDR1 SGHNT and CDR2 YYREEE (reference sequence). The length of the CDR3 is 15 residues. DNA for the CDR3: TGTGCCAGCAGCTTGGGGGGACTATGGGGCACTGAAGCTTTCTTT. This encodes CASSLGGLWGTEAFF.

This clonotype was seen repeatedly, ten times or more. The chain combines TRBV7-2 with TRBJ2-2; TRBD2 might be the D (6 bases). V was cut by 2 bases and J by 7 bases, with 11 bases left in between. Germline lookup yields CDR1 SGHTA and CDR2 FQGNSA. The CDR3 is 14 amino acids. CDR3 in DNA: TGTGCCAGCAGCTTACAATGGGGGGACGGGGAGCTGTTTTTT. Amino acids: CASSLQWGDGELFF. Full variable domain (outside the CDR3, taken from reference TRBV7-2 and TRBJ2-2): GAGVSQSPSNKVTEKGKDVELRCDPISGHTALYWYRQSLGQGLEFLIYFQGNSAPDKSGLPSDRFSAERTGGSVSTLTIQRTQQEDSAVYLCASSLQWGDGELFFGEGSRLTVL.

This clonotype was picked up many times. The chain links TRBV7-8 to TRBJ2-5; the D gene is possibly TRBD2 (5 bases). Trimming took 3 bases from V and 2 from J, leaving 13 bases between them. The CDR3 consists of 15 residues. Germline CDR1 and CDR2: SGHVS and FQNEAQ. The CDR3 coding sequence is TGTGCCAGCAGCTTCTATTCTGGGGAGCAAGAGACCCAGTACTTC. Translated: CASSFYSGEQETQYF.

Many counts were recorded for this clonotype. This chain connects TRBV24-1 to TRBJ2-1, with TRBD1 identical over 7 bases. CDR1 and CDR2 from the germline V gene are KGHDR and SFDVKD. This CDR3 spans 14 amino acids. J lost 6 bases, V lost 1 base, and 2 bases had no gene match. The chain's CDR3 is CATSDLRDSNEQFF. The CDR3 DNA sequence: TGTGCCACCAGTGATTTACGGGACAGCAATGAGCAGTTCTTC.

The V call is TRBV7-6, the J call TRBJ1-6, with D possibly TRBD1 on 5 matching bases. CDR1 and CDR2 (germline): SGHVS, FNYEAQ. Trimming cost V 5 bases and J 2 bases, with 7 bases left between them. The CDR3 contains 14 residues. CDR3 amino acids: CASSPGPYNSPLHF. The CDR3 DNA sequence: TGTGCCAGCAGCCCAGGGCCCTATAATTCACCCCTCCACTTT.

V is TRBV27 and J is TRBJ2-3; D is ambiguous. Germline-derived CDR1 and CDR2 are MNHEY and SMNVEV (reference sequence). The CDR3 has 16 residues. Trimming left V 5 bases short and J 0 bases short, with 15 bases between. The CDR3 is CASSPKAGWSTDTQYF. In DNA, the CDR3 is TGTGCCAGCAGTCCAAAGGCAGGCTGGAGCACAGATACGCAGTATTTT.

In regard to this clonotype: No conserved phenylalanine or tryptophan is present at the end of the CDR3, so a read error is the likely explanation. The chain couples TRBV28 to TRBJ2-7; 11 positions agree with TRBD2. CDR1 and CDR2 (germline): MDHEN, SYDVKM. V lost 8 bases, J lost 0 bases, and 18 bases stayed unmatched. This CDR3 has 19 residues. The CDR3 sequence: CASWAPGTSGVPYSYEQYL. The CDR3 DNA sequence: TGTGCCAGCTGGGCCCCCGGGACTAGCGGAGTCCCATACTCCTACGAGCAGTACTTA.

On this clonotype: This may be a read error: a much more frequent sequence differs by one nucleotide. This rearrangement joins TRBV6-6 to TRBJ1-1; maybe TRBD1 (6 bases). The CDR3 runs to 15 residues. The germline V gene has CDR1 MNHNY and CDR2 SVGAGI (reference sequence). DNA for the CDR3: TGTGCCAGCATTTACGGACAGCGGACAAACACTGAAGCTTTCTTT. Its translation is CASIYGQRTNTEAFF.

A few counts support this clonotype. This chain connects TRBV6-2 or TRBV6-3 to TRBJ2-7; D call uncertain. Germline V gene sequence: CDR1 MNHEY, CDR2 SVGEGT. The CDR3 covers 12 residues. V was shortened by 7 bases and J by 0 bases, with 7 bases between the two germline ends. The CDR3 coding sequence is TGTGCCAGCAAGAGGTCCTCCTACGAGCAGTACTTC. It yields the protein CASKRSSYEQYF.

The V call is TRBV20-1, the J call TRBJ2-7; 15 nucleotides align to TRBD2. Germline V gene lookup returns CDR1 DFQATT and CDR2 SNEGSKA (reference sequence). The CDR3 extends over 16 amino acids. V trimming: 3 bases; J trimming: 3 bases; junction bases outside the gene matches: 6. The CDR3 region is CSARGLAGGSVYEQYF. The CDR3 DNA is TGCAGTGCTAGGGGACTAGCGGGAGGATCGGTCTACGAGCAGTACTTC.

CDR3 sequence: CASSAGTSGSTDTQYF. The DNA for the CDR3 is TGTGCCAGCAGTGCTGGGACTAGCGGGAGCACAGATACGCAGTATTTT. This chain connects TRBV28 to TRBJ2-3, with TRBD2 matching over 12 bases. Trimming removed 5 bases from V and 0 bases from J; junction bases left unmatched: 3. The CDR3 has 16 amino acids. Per germline, CDR1 MDHEN and CDR2 SYDVKM. Using reference TRBV28 and TRBJ2-3 for the parts outside the CDR3, the full variable domain is DVKVTQSSRYLVKRTGEKVFLECVQDMDHENMFWYRQDPGLGLRLIYFSYDVKMKEKGDIPEGYSVSREKKERFSLILESASTNQTSMYLCASSAGTSGSTDTQYFGPGTRLTVL.

This clonotype was counted many times. The gene calls are TRBV12-3 or TRBV12-4 and TRBJ2-3; D is perhaps TRBD1 or TRBD2 (5 bases each). V was shortened by 3 bases and J by 2 bases, with 18 bases between the two germline ends. The CDR3 has 17 amino acids. This CDR3 reads CASSFGPGRATTDTQYF. For the CDR3, the DNA is TGTGCCAGCAGTTTCGGCCCGGGACGGGCGACCACAGATACGCAGTATTTT.

Only a few counts were recorded for this clonotype. V and J are TRBV6-2 or TRBV6-3 and TRBJ2-7; D remains unclear. V was trimmed by 1 base and J by 6 bases, leaving 4 bases between them. The CDR3 covers 11 residues. Germline CDR1 is MNHEY and CDR2 is SVGEGT. The chain's CDR3 is CASSYLGEQYF. The CDR3 DNA is TGTGCCAGCAGTTACTTGGGCGAGCAGTACTTC.

V gene TRBV4-2 combines with J gene TRBJ1-2; D gene uncertain. Germline V gene data show CDR1 as LGHNA and CDR2 as YNFKEQ. Trimming shortened V by 0 bases and J by 8 bases, and 16 bases separated the two germline ends. This CDR3 is 15 amino acids long. CDR3 sequence (DNA): TGTGCCAGCAGCCAAGACCCTGACTCTAACGGGGGCTACACCTTC. It is translated as CASSQDPDSNGGYTF.

V gene TRBV6-6 combines with J gene TRBJ2-1, with no clear D. The CDR3 contains 15 residues. The V gene lost 2 bases and the J gene lost 0 bases, with 8 bases spanning the gap. Germline CDR1 reads MNHNY; CDR2 reads SVGAGI (reference sequence). The DNA of the CDR3 is TGTGCCAGCAGTTACGGACCACCCTCCTACAATGAGCAGTTCTTC. Its protein is CASSYGPPSYNEQFF.

V gene TRBV28 combines with J gene TRBJ1-5; D remains unclear. V lost 6 bases, J lost 1 base, and 10 bases lay in between. This CDR3 is 14 amino acids long. CDR1 and CDR2 (germline): MDHEN, SYDVKM. The CDR3 sequence is CASRLTPSNQPQHF. The CDR3, as DNA: TGTGCCAGCAGACTGACACCCAGCAATCAGCCCCAGCATTTT.

The rearrangement joins TRBV28 to TRBJ1-6; weak D call: TRBD1 (5 bases). Germline V lookup: CDR1 MDHEN, CDR2 SYDVKM. V shed 7 bases and J shed 4 bases, with 11 bases lying between them. The CDR3 runs 14 residues. DNA for the CDR3: TGTGCCAGCATCTCGGGACGGTATAATTCACCCCTCCACTTT. Protein: CASISGRYNSPLHF.

This clonotype has just a few counts. The chain links TRBV5-1 to TRBJ2-1; D unclear. The V end lost 2 bases, the J end lost 10 bases, and 7 bases lay between the germline ends. This CDR3 region has 11 residues. CDR1 SGHRS and CDR2 YFSETQ come from the germline V gene. The CDR3 nucleotides read TGCGCCAGCAGCTTAAAGGCAGAGCAGTTCTTC. Translated: CASSLKAEQFF.

V and J are TRBV14 and TRBJ2-5; no clear D gene. Trimming left V 0 bases short and J 5 bases short, with 13 bases between. The CDR3 totals 15 residues. Germline V gene lookup returns CDR1 SGHDN and CDR2 FVKESK. The CDR3 loop is CASSQEWTRSETQYF. DNA of the CDR3: TGTGCCAGCAGCCAAGAATGGACCAGATCCGAGACCCAGTACTTC.

In this sample, this clonotype turned up a few times. CDR3 protein: CASSPLTYNEQFF. CDR3 bases: TGTGCCAGCAGCCCCCTGACCTACAATGAGCAGTTCTTC. The chain uses TRBV14 and TRBJ2-1; D gene uncertain. V lost 4 bases and J lost 2, with 6 bases in between. The CDR3 runs to 13 residues. Germline V gene data show CDR1 as SGHDN and CDR2 as FVKESK.

This chain uses TRBV28 with TRBJ2-5, with D possibly called TRBD1 or TRBD2 (6 bases each). CDR3 length: 14 residues. The V gene lost 5 bases and the J gene lost 1 base, with 11 bases spanning the gap. Germline CDR1 is MDHEN and CDR2 is SYDVKM. CDR3 bases: TGTGCCAGCAGTAGAGGGGGGCCCCAAGAGACCCAGTACTTC. Translated: CASSRGGPQETQYF.

V gene TRBV28 combines with J gene TRBJ1-4, with 8 bases that match TRBD1. From germline, CDR1 is MDHEN and CDR2 SYDVKM. The length of the CDR3 is 15 residues. V was pared by 4 bases and J by 7 bases, with 8 bases of the junction left unmatched. In nucleotides, the CDR3 is TGTGCCAGCAGTTACCCAGGGGGCAGTAGTGAAAAACTGTTTTTT. This translates into CASSYPGGSSEKLFF.

This clonotype was seen repeatedly, ten times or more. This chain links TRBV7-9 with TRBJ1-5; TRBD1 matches 7 bases. Trimming removed 2 bases from V and 1 base from J; junction bases left unmatched: 8. This CDR3 contains 17 residues. The V gene's germline CDR1 is SEHNR and CDR2 FQNEAQ (reference sequence). CDR3 sequence: CASSLSRGYRSNQPQHF. The CDR3 DNA follows: TGTGCCAGCAGCTTATCCAGGGGGTATAGAAGCAATCAGCCCCAGCATTTT. The whole variable domain, remainder taken from reference TRBV7-9 and TRBJ1-5, is DTGVSQNPRHKITKRGQNVTFRCDPISEHNRLYWYRQTLGQGPEFLTYFQNEAQLEKSRLLSDRFSAERPKGSFSTLEIQRTEQGDSAMYLCASSLSRGYRSNQPQHFGDGTRLSIL.

This clonotype has at least ten counts. This chain connects TRBV15 to TRBJ2-7, with 7 positions matching TRBD2. V was clipped by 2 bases and J by 7 bases; unmatched bases: 8. The CDR3 has 14 amino acids. Germline V CDR1 and CDR2: LNHNV, YYDKDF (reference sequence). Here the CDR3 reads CATSRLAEFGEQYF. The DNA of the CDR3 is TGTGCCACCAGCAGACTAGCGGAGTTTGGGGAGCAGTACTTC.

This clonotype was seen a handful of times. V and J are TRBV29-1 and TRBJ2-7, with TRBD1 matching 9 bases. Germline CDR1 and CDR2: SQVTM and ANQGSEA. There are 13 residues in the CDR3. The V segment lost 7 bases and the J segment 1 base; nucleotides outside the gene matches: 5. CDR3 sequence reads: CSAGTGQSYEQYF. CDR3 DNA: TGCAGCGCCGGGACAGGGCAGTCCTACGAGCAGTACTTC.

This clonotype was seen repeatedly, ten times or more. This chain connects TRBV7-2 to TRBJ2-1, with D possibly being TRBD1 (5 bases). The V end lost 4 bases, the J end lost 14 bases, and 12 bases lay between the germline ends. Germline V CDR1 and CDR2: SGHTA, FQGNSA. The length of the CDR3 is 11 residues. The CDR3 sequence: CASSSTVPEFF. The CDR3 nucleotides are TGTGCCAGCAGCTCGACAGTGCCGGAGTTCTTC.

This clonotype has only a few counts. J is TRBJ1-6 and V is TRBV20-1; no reliable D call. This CDR3 region has 14 residues. The V and J ends lost 0 bases and 7 bases respectively, with 10 bases between them. Germline assignment: CDR1 DFQATT and CDR2 SNEGSKA (reference sequence). CDR3 protein: CSARDFRRNSPLHF. The CDR3 DNA reads TGCAGTGCTAGAGATTTTAGGCGAAATTCACCCCTCCACTTT.

This clonotype was picked up many times. The CDR3 DNA sequence: TGTGCCAGCAGGGGGACTAGCGGATCGAGCTCCTACAATGAGCAGTTCTTC. Protein product: CASRGTSGSSSYNEQFF. The chain employs TRBV7-2 and TRBJ2-1; 11 positions agree with TRBD2. The germline V gene has CDR1 SGHTA and CDR2 FQGNSA. The CDR3 runs to 17 residues. The V gene end was trimmed by 6 bases and the J gene end by 0 bases; junction bases not matched to a gene: 7.

This clonotype was counted at least ten times. The chain carries TRBV19 and TRBJ2-4, with unresolved D. Germline CDR1 reads LNHDA; CDR2 reads SQIVND (reference sequence). V was clipped by 3 bases and J by 0 bases, with 12 bases between them. The length of the CDR3 is 16 residues. DNA of the CDR3: TGTGCCAGTAGTATGGGCTTGTTTCTAGCCAAAAACATTCAGTACTTC. Its protein product is CASSMGLFLAKNIQYF.